The 20 T cell receptor beta chains given below trace back to one sample, sequenced in a study of shared clonotypes between healthy human individuals. Method: immunoSEQ multiplex PCR; TCRdb's copy keeps in-frame clones and lacks some. The sample has nearly 1,000,000 clones, about 80% seen once. The sample comprised memory CD4+ T cells sorted from blood. The subset here: CD45RA-negative fraction. These receptors were taken from a man aged 18 to 30 in good health.

The J gene is TRBJ1-2, the V gene TRBV6-1; D uncertain. The CDR3 consists of 13 residues. The V end lost 10 bases, the J end lost 0 bases, and 12 bases lay between the germline ends. The germline V gene has CDR1 MNHNS and CDR2 SASEGT. The CDR3 loop reads CATRLRANYGYTF. The DNA of the CDR3 is TGTGCCACCCGACTGAGAGCTAACTATGGCTACACCTTC.

The chain is built from TRBV15 and TRBJ1-2, with no clear D. The CDR3 sequence is 13 residues long. Looked up from germline, CDR1 is LNHNV and CDR2 is YYDKDF (reference sequence). V dropped 0 bases and J dropped 8 bases, with 10 bases sitting between them. CDR3 in DNA: TGTGCCACCAGCAGAGATCCTGGTGGGGGCTACACCTTC. Protein product: CATSRDPGGGYTF. The full variable domain, its missing parts supplied by reference TRBV15 and TRBJ1-2, is DAMVIQNPRYQVTQFGKPVTLSCSQTLNHNVMYWYQQKSSQAPKLLFHYYDKDFNNEADTPDNFQSRRPNTSFCFLDIRSPGLGDTAMYLCATSRDPGGGYTFGSGTRLTVV.

This chain uses TRBV11-2 with TRBJ2-3, with D perhaps being TRBD1 or TRBD2 (6 bases each). Germline V gives CDR1 SGHAT, CDR2 FQNNGV. This CDR3 contains 16 residues. V was shortened by 3 bases and J by 2 bases, with 15 bases between the two germline ends. CDR3 in amino acids: CASSFWRGNFTDTQYF. The DNA for the CDR3 is TGTGCCAGCAGCTTTTGGAGGGGGAATTTCACAGATACGCAGTATTTT.

The chain couples TRBV28 to TRBJ1-3; a weak D match, TRBD1 (6 bases). V was clipped by 6 bases and J by 1 base, with 13 bases between them. The CDR3 spans 15 residues. The germline CDR1 and CDR2 sequences are MDHEN and SYDVKM. The CDR3 nucleotides are TGTGCCAGCAGGGGGCAGGGGCAATCTGGAAACACCATATATTTT. Translated: CASRGQGQSGNTIYF.

Notes on this clone: The sample contains more than one DNA sequence encoding this CDR3. This chain connects TRBV10-3 to TRBJ2-5; 8 bases match TRBD2. Germline V lookup: CDR1 ENHRY, CDR2 SYGVKD. The CDR3 is 13 amino acids. J gave up 5 bases and V 8 bases, and 7 bases lay outside the gene matches. Here the CDR3 reads CAIGAGGPETQYF. CDR3 bases: TGTGCCATCGGTGCGGGGGGCCCGGAGACCCAGTACTTC.

This chain links TRBV5-4 with TRBJ2-2; 9 bases match TRBD1. Germline V gene lookup returns CDR1 SGHNT and CDR2 YYREEE (reference sequence). Germline trimming cut 7 bases from V and 0 bases from J; bases unmatched to any gene: 13. This CDR3 region has 18 residues. In DNA, the CDR3 is TGTGCCAGCGGCGGCCGACAGGGGGGCTTTTCGAACACCGGGGAGCTGTTTTTT. Translating gives CASGGRQGGFSNTGELFF.

CDR3 bases: TGCGCCAGCGGACTAGCGGGATCCAATGAGCAGTTCTTC. Translated: CASGLAGSNEQFF. V gene TRBV5-1 combines with J gene TRBJ2-1; 12 bases align to TRBD2. With V trimmed by 7 bases and J by 6 bases, 2 bases remained unmatched. This CDR3 comprises 13 residues. Germline loops: CDR1 SGHRS, CDR2 YFSETQ.

Turning to this clone: Other DNA sequences in the same sample also yield this CDR3. Written as DNA, the CDR3 is TGTGCCAGCAGGGACAGCACAGATACGCAGTATTTT. It yields the protein CASRDSTDTQYF. V gene TRBV28 combines with J gene TRBJ2-3; D not resolved. Germline CDR1 and CDR2: MDHEN and SYDVKM. V gave up 6 bases and J gave up 0 bases, with 4 bases separating them. The CDR3 length is 12 residues.

This clone was seen only a few times. The V and J genes are TRBV28 and TRBJ1-1; D perhaps matches TRBD1 (6 bases). This CDR3 region has 11 residues. CDR1 is MDHEN and CDR2 is SYDVKM in the germline V gene. V shed 7 bases and J shed 8 bases, with 11 bases lying between them. The CDR3 region is CASTPGQEAFF. The CDR3 bases are TGTGCCAGCACTCCGGGACAAGAAGCTTTCTTT.

The genes are TRBV6-5 and TRBJ1-4; weak D call: TRBD1 (5 bases). V was cut by 2 bases and J by 4 bases, with 11 bases left in between. CDR1 and CDR2 from the germline V gene are MNHEY and SVGAGI. This CDR3 is built from 15 residues. For the CDR3, the DNA is TGTGCCAGCAGTTACCAGACAGCCAGTAATGAAAAACTGTTTTTT. Translation: CASSYQTASNEKLFF.

V and J are TRBV5-8 and TRBJ2-3; no definite D call. There are 12 residues in the CDR3. Germline V CDR1 and CDR2: SGHTS, YDEGEE. V was pared by 0 bases and J by 9 bases, with 8 bases between. The CDR3 DNA sequence: TGTGCCAGCAGCTTGGAAGGAGTAACGCAGTATTTT. This codes for CASSLEGVTQYF.

This clone was seen only a few times. The CDR3 reads CASSSTGTGVVEQFF. CDR3 nucleotides: TGCGCCAGCAGCTCAACCGGGACAGGGGTGGTTGAGCAGTTCTTC. This chain uses TRBV5-1 with TRBJ2-1; TRBD1 agrees at 10 bases. Unmatched junction bases numbered 9, after V lost 3 bases and J lost 9 bases. This CDR3 is built from 15 residues. In germline, CDR1 is SGHRS, CDR2 YFSETQ.

The rearrangement joins TRBV15 to TRBJ2-7, with 10 bases matching TRBD2. Germline-derived CDR1 and CDR2 are LNHNV and YYDKDF (reference sequence). The CDR3 spans 16 residues. After removal of 4 bases from V and 2 bases from J, the junction contained 8 bases not matched to a gene. This chain's CDR3 is CATSIGGAGGTYEQYF. CDR3 bases: TGTGCCACCAGCATTGGGGGAGCGGGGGGGACCTACGAGCAGTACTTC.

The chain couples TRBV4-1 to TRBJ2-7, with 7 bases identical to TRBD1. V dropped 5 bases and J dropped 0; count of bases not matched to a gene: 4. Germline values: CDR1 MGHRA, CDR2 YSYEKL. CDR3 length: 14 residues. CDR3 residues: CASSKGQNSYEQYF. The DNA for the CDR3 is TGCGCCAGCAGCAAGGGACAGAACTCCTACGAGCAGTACTTC.

This clone was seen only once. V gene TRBV25-1 combines with J gene TRBJ2-2; 9 bases match TRBD1. This CDR3 has 13 residues. In germline, CDR1 is MGHDK, CDR2 SYGVNS. V lost 7 bases, J lost 6 bases, and 3 bases stayed unmatched. In DNA form, the CDR3 reads TGTGCCAGCACGGGACAGGGTTCCGGGGAGCTGTTTTTT. This gives the protein CASTGQGSGELFF.

The V call is TRBV9, the J call TRBJ2-7; 11 bases match TRBD2. The CDR3 sequence is 14 residues long. The ends lost 4 bases at V and 6 bases at J; junction bases unmatched: 6. Germline assignment: CDR1 SGDLS and CDR2 YYNGEE. The CDR3, as DNA: TGTGCCAGCAGCATAAACCTAGCGGGGGGCGAGCAGTACTTC. Its protein product is CASSINLAGGEQYF. The entire variable domain, with the rest obtained from reference TRBV9 and TRBJ2-7, is as follows: DSGVTQTPKHLITATGQRVTLRCSPRSGDLSVYWYQQSLDQGLQFLIQYYNGEERAKGNILERFSAQQFPDLHSELNLSSLELGDSALYFCASSINLAGGEQYFGPGTRLTVT.

The DNA of the CDR3 is TGTGCCATCAGGGGGACGGCGAACACTGAAGCTTTCTTT. This sequence encodes CAIRGTANTEAFF. This chain connects TRBV10-3 to TRBJ1-1; tentatively, D is TRBD1 (5 bases). The CDR3 runs 13 residues. V lost 6 bases and J lost 1, with 9 bases in between. Germline V gene data show CDR1 as ENHRY and CDR2 as SYGVKD.

This chain uses TRBV2 with TRBJ1-1, with D unresolved. V was clipped by 7 bases and J by 1 base, with 10 bases between them. Germline V gene data show CDR1 as SNHLY and CDR2 as FYNNEI. The CDR3 consists of 13 residues. The CDR3 here is CASTAEPNTEAFF. Here the CDR3 DNA reads TGTGCCAGCACGGCAGAGCCGAACACTGAAGCTTTCTTT.

This chain joins TRBV7-2 and TRBJ1-2; D gene uncertain. This CDR3 has 16 residues. CDR1 and CDR2 from the germline V gene are SGHTA and FQGNSA. Trimming left V 1 base short and J 0 bases short, with 12 bases between. The CDR3 coding sequence is TGTGCCAGCAGCTTAGTTTCGCGGACCTCTAACTATGGCTACACCTTC. Its protein is CASSLVSRTSNYGYTF.

The chain is built from TRBV11-2 and TRBJ1-5; possibly TRBD1 for D (6 bases). Trimming pared 5 bases from V and 5 bases from J, leaving 10 bases between. The CDR3 runs 13 residues. The germline CDR1 and CDR2 sequences are SGHAT and FQNNGV. CDR3 bases: TGTGCCAGCAGCAGGGGGGTAGATCAGCCCCAGCATTTT. Translation gives CASSRGVDQPQHF.